This T cell receptor (beta chain) was recorded in a study of T cell responses to AZD1222 COVID-19 vaccine. V lost 3 bases to trimming and J lost 3 bases, with 10 bases between them. CDR3 length: 14 residues. Germline-derived CDR1 and CDR2 are KGHSH and LQKENI. Some clones are missing from TCRdb's copy, which holds only in-frame ones; the method was immunoSEQ multiplex PCR. The table has some 140,000 clones, over 80% seen once. The study's findings and limits: The sample set comprised mostly white British donors with more females, and clonal diversity was possibly underestimated.

Comments on this clone: The antigen is unknown.

This specimen was peripheral blood, taken 28 days after the second AZD1222 dose. This chain joins TRBV18 and TRBJ2-3; D gene uncertain. This sequence originates from an adult who received the AZD1222 COVID-19 vaccine. CDR3 sequence: CASSPPTKTDTQYF. DNA for the CDR3: TGTGCCAGCTCACCCCCGACGAAAACAGATACGCAGTATTTT.